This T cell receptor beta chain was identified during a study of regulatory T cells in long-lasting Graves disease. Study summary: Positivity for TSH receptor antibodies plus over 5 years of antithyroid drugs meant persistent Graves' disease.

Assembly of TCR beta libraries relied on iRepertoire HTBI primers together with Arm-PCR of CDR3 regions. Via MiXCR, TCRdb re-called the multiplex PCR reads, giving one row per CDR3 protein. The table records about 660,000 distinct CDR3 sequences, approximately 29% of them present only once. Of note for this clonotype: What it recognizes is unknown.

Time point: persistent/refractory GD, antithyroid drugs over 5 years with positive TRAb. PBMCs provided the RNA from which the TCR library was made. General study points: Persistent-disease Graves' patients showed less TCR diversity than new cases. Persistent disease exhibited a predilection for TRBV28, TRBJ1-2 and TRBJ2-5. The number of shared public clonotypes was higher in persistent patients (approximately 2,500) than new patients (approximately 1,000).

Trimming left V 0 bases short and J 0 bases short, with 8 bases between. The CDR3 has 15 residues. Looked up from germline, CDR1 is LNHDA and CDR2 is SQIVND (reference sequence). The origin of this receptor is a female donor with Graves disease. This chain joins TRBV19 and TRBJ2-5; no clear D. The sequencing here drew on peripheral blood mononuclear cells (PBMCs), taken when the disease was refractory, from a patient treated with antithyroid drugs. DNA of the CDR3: TGTGCCAGTAGTATAGATGGCAGCTACCAAGAGACCCAGTACTTC. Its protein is CASSIDGSYQETQYF.